The rows below give T cell receptor beta chains drawn from one sample of a study of T cells in Graves' hyperthyroidism and ophthalmopathy. TCRdb processed the multiplex PCR reads anew with MiXCR; each CDR3 protein has one entry. The table shows 400,000 or so distinct CDR3 sequences, with around 15% occurring only once. Sequencing input: blood. These TCRs come from a woman aged 25 to 39 with Graves' ophthalmopathy. Each CDR3 is given with its conserved first and last residue. A D gene is named only where the DNA matches it firmly. Only some rows state a clone size, as once, few, many or a class for expanded clones.

size	D	V	J	DNA	CDR3
many	NA	TRBV7-9	TRBJ2-7	TGTGCCAGCAGCGGGACCCAGGGGGGAACCTACGAGCAGTACTTC	CASSGTQGGTYEQYF
many	NA	TRBV28	TRBJ1-5	TGTGCCAGCAGAAGGAGGAGGGGGGTGGGTAACAATCAGCCCCAGCATTTT	CASRRRRGVGNNQPQHF
many	NA	TRBV7-2	TRBJ2-7	TGTGCCAGCACCCTCACCGGGACCGAAACCTACGAGCAGTACTTC	CASTLTGTETYEQYF
few	NA	TRBV19	TRBJ1-2	TGTGCCAGTAGTATGGGACCCGCTAACTATGGCTACACCTTC	CASSMGPANYGYTF
many	TRBD1	TRBV5-6	TRBJ2-1	TGTGCCAGCAGCCTGAATGTAGGGACAGGGGTAAACAATGAGCAGTTCTTC	CASSLNVGTGVNNEQFF
many	NA	TRBV2	TRBJ2-2	TGTGCCAGCAGTGAATGGGTACAACGGGGCACCGGGGAGCTGTTTTTT	CASSEWVQRGTGELFF
many	NA	TRBV7-6	TRBJ2-1	TGTGCCAGCCAGGGGCCCCGGGATGAGCAGTTCTTC	CASQGPRDEQFF
NA	NA	TRBV6-4	TRBJ1-4	TGTGCCAGCAGAAGAACACCTGCAACTAATGAAAAACTGTTTTTT	CASRRTPATNEKLFF
NA	NA	TRBV15	TRBJ2-1	TGTGCCACCAGCTGTGAGAGGGGGGGCCTAGAAGAGCAGTTCTTC	CATSCERGGLEEQFF
many	NA	TRBV11-2	TRBJ2-3	TGTGCCAGCAGCTTAGGGATCGGGACACGCCAGTATTTT	CASSLGIGTRQYF
few	TRBD2	TRBV5-6	TRBJ2-7	TGTGCCAGCAGCGATAGCGGGGGGCTCTCCTACGAGCAGTACTTC	CASSDSGGLSYEQYF
many	NA	TRBV11-2	TRBJ1-1	TGTGCCAGCAGCCGGCAGGACGAAGCTTTCTTT	CASSRQDEAFF
many	TRBD2	TRBV7-9	TRBJ2-1	TGTGCCAGCAGCTCTAAGCCCATAGCGGGGACCACCTACAATGAGCAGTTCTTC	CASSSKPIAGTTYNEQFF
few	NA	TRBV7-8	TRBJ1-5	TGTGCCAGCAGCAACACGGGACGGTATAGCAATCAGCCCCAGCATTTT	CASSNTGRYSNQPQHF
many	TRBD2	TRBV5-8	TRBJ2-3	TGTGCCAGCAGACTCCTCGGGGGGGCCACAGATACGCAGTATTTT	CASRLLGGATDTQYF
many	NA	TRBV11-2	TRBJ2-2	TGTGCCAGCAGCTTACTGTCCGGGGAGCTGTTTTTT	CASSLLSGELFF
few	NA	TRBV14	TRBJ1-4	TGTGCCAGCAGCCAAATCCCTGAAAAACTGTTTTTT	CASSQIPEKLFF
few	NA	TRBV7-9	TRBJ1-2	TGTGCCAGCAGCTTAAGGGAGTCCACAAGGGCCTATGGCTACACCTTC	CASSLRESTRAYGYTF
many	NA	TRBV20-1	TRBJ2-1	TGCAGTGGGTCCTCCCCTAGCCCGCCCTCTTACAATGAGCAGTTCTTC	CSGSSPSPPSYNEQFF
many	TRBD1	TRBV3-1	TRBJ1-3	TGTGCCAGCAGCCAAGGACTGACAGGGTCCGGAAACACCATATATTTT	CASSQGLTGSGNTIYF
NA	NA	TRBV6-1	TRBJ1-4	TGTGCCAGCAGTGTCTTTGAAAAACTGTTTTTT	CASSVFEKLFF
NA	NA	TRBV6-1	TRBJ2-6	TGTGCCAGCACAAAGCCCTCTGGGGCCAACGTCCTGACTTTC	CASTKPSGANVLTF
NA	NA	TRBV27	TRBJ1-6	TGTGCCAGAAACCCCCAGGGGTTCAATTCACCCCTCCACTTT	CARNPQGFNSPLHF
NA	NA	TRBV15	TRBJ2-6	TGTGCCACCAGCAGAGGGAGGGGCTCTGGGGCCAACGTCCTGACTTTC	CATSRGRGSGANVLTF
NA	NA	TRBV28	TRBJ1-1	TGTGCCAGCAGTCAGGTTTACCGGAACACTGAAGCTTTCTTT	CASSQVYRNTEAFF
many	TRBD1	TRBV7-2	TRBJ1-1	TGTGCCAGCAGCTCTTTCGGACAGGGGAAGGCTGAAGCTTTCTTT	CASSSFGQGKAEAFF
NA	TRBD1	TRBV7-2	TRBJ2-2	TGTGCCAGCAGCTACAGGACAGGGCTCAACACCGGGGAGCTGTTTTTT	CASSYRTGLNTGELFF